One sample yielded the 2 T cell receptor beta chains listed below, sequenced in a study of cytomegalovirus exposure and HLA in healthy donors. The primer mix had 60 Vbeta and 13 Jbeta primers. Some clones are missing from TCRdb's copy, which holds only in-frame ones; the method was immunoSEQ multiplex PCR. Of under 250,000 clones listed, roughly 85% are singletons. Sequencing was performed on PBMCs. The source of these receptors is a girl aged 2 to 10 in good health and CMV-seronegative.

The DNA for the CDR3 is TGTGCCAGTAGTGTCAGGGTTGGGGCCAACGTCCTGACTTTC. Translation: CASSVRVGANVLTF. V gene TRBV19 combines with J gene TRBJ2-6, with D maybe TRBD1 (5 bases). V shed 5 bases and J shed 3 bases, with 8 bases lying between them. Germline CDR1 reads LNHDA; CDR2 reads SQIVND (reference sequence). The CDR3 is made up of 14 amino acids.

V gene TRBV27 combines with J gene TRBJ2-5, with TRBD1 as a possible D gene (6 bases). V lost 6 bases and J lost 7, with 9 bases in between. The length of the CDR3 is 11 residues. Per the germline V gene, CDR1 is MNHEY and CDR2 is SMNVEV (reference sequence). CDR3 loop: CASRQGGTQYF. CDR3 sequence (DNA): TGTGCCAGCAGACAAGGGGGGACCCAGTACTTC.